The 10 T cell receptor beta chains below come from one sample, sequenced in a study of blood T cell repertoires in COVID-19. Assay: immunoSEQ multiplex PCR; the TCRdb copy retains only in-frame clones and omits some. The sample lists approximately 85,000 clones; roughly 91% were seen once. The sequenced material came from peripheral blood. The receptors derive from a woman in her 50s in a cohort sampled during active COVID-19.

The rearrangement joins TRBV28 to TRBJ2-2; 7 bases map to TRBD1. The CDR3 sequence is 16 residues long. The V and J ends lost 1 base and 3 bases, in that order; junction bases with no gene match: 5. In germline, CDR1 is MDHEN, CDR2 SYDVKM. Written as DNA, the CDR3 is TGTGCCAGCAGTTTATTGGCAGGGGGTTACACCGGGGAGCTGTTTTTT. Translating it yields CASSLLAGGYTGELFF.

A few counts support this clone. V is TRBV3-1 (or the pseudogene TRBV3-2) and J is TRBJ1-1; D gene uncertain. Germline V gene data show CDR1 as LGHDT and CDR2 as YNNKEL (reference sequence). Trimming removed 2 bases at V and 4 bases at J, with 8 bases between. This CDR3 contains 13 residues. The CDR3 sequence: CASSQMGGTEAFF. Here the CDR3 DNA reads TGTGCCAGCAGCCAAATGGGAGGCACTGAAGCTTTCTTT.

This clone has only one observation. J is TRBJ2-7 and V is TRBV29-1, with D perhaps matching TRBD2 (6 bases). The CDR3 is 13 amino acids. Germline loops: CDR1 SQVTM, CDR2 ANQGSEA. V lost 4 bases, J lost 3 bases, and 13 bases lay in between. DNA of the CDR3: TGCAGCGTTGGGGGCGGGACGGGCTACGAGCAGTACTTC. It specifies CSVGGGTGYEQYF.

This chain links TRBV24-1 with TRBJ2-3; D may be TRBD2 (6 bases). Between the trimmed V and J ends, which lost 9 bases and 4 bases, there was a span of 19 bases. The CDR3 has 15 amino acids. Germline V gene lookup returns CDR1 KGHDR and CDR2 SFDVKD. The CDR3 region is CATSPGELSADTQYF. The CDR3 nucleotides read TGTGCCACCTCCCCGGGGGAGCTCTCGGCAGATACGCAGTATTTT.

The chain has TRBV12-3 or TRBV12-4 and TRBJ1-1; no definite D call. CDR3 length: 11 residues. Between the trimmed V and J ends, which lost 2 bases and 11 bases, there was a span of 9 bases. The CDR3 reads CASSLSGSAFF. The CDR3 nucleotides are TGTGCCAGCAGTTTATCGGGTTCGGCTTTCTTT.

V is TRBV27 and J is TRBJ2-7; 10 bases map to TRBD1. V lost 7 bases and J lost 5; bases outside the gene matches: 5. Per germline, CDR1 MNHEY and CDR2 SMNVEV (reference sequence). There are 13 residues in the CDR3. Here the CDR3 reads CASMGQGLDEQYF. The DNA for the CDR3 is TGTGCCAGCATGGGACAGGGGTTGGACGAGCAGTACTTC.

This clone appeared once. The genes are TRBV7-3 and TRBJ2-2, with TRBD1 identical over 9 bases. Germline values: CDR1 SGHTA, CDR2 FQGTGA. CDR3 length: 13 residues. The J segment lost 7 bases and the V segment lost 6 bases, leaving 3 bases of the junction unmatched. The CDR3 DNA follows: TGTGCCAGCAGTAGACAGGGGGACGGGGAGCTGTTTTTT. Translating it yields CASSRQGDGELFF.

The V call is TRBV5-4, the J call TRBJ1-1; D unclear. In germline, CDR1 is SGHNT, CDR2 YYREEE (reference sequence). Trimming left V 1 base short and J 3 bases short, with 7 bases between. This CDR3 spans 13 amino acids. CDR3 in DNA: TGTGCCAGCAGCTTGCCGCCGGACACTGAAGCTTTCTTT. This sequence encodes CASSLPPDTEAFF.

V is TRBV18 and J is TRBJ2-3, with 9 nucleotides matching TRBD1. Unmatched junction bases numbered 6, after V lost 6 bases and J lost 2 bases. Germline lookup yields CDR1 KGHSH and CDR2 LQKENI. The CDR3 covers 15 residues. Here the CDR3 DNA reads TGTGCCAGCTCTGGACAGGGGATTCACACAGATACGCAGTATTTT. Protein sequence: CASSGQGIHTDTQYF.

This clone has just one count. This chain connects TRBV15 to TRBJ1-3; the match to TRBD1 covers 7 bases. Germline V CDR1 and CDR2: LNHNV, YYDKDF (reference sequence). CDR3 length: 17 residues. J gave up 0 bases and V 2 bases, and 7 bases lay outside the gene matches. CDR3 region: CATSRYRGLSSGNTIYF. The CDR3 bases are TGTGCCACCAGCAGATACAGGGGTCTAAGCTCTGGAAACACCATATATTTT.